The 21 T cell receptor beta chains in this list originate from one sample, sequenced in a study of PD-1 blockade in classical Hodgkin lymphoma. Following autologous stem cell transplantation, relapse occurred in every patient, and exposure to brentuximab vedotin varied. The protocol was immunoSEQ multiplex PCR, while the TCRdb copy is restricted to in-frame clones and leaves out a portion. The table lists some 90,000 clones, 92% of them singletons. Here the sequenced sample was peripheral blood mononuclear cells (PBMCs), taken before the second cycle of nivolumab. These receptors all stem from a human donor with classical Hodgkin lymphoma.

The CDR3 here is CASSFAGSYEQYF. In DNA, the CDR3 is TGCGCCAGCAGCTTTGCGGGATCCTACGAGCAGTACTTC. The chain links TRBV5-1 to TRBJ2-7, with D tentatively TRBD2 (6 bases). The CDR3 spans 13 residues. V was pared by 2 bases and J by 1 base, with 7 bases between. The germline gives CDR1 SGHRS, CDR2 YFSETQ.

The gene calls are TRBV7-9 and TRBJ2-6, with D possibly being TRBD1 (5 bases). This CDR3 is built from 18 residues. Germline CDR1 is SEHNR and CDR2 is FQNEAQ (reference sequence). V lost 3 bases and J lost 4, with 19 bases in between. CDR3 coding DNA: TGTGCCAGCAGCTTTCCCAAAAACACAGGTTCGGGGGCCAACGTCCTGACTTTC. Its translation is CASSFPKNTGSGANVLTF.

The chain carries TRBV28 and TRBJ2-1, with TRBD2 matching over 14 bases. The trim removed 5 bases at V and 8 bases at J, leaving 11 bases unmatched. Germline CDR1 reads MDHEN; CDR2 reads SYDVKM. This CDR3 is 17 amino acids long. The CDR3 here is CASSGLNGLAGGDEQFF. CDR3 in DNA: TGTGCCAGCAGTGGATTAAATGGACTAGCGGGAGGCGATGAGCAGTTCTTC.

The chain employs TRBV2 and TRBJ1-4, with D perhaps TRBD1 (5 bases). The CDR3 runs to 14 residues. Trimming took 5 bases from V and 0 from J, leaving 7 bases between them. Germline loops: CDR1 SNHLY, CDR2 FYNNEI. Here the CDR3 reads CASSTGATNEKLFF. CDR3 DNA sequence: TGTGCCAGCAGTACAGGTGCAACTAATGAAAAACTGTTTTTT.

This clone was observed once. The rearrangement links TRBV11-2 to TRBJ2-7, with 12 bases fitting TRBD1. The CDR3 covers 17 residues. CDR1 is SGHAT and CDR2 is FQNNGV in the germline V gene. The V gene end was trimmed by 6 bases and the J gene end by 1 base; junction bases not matched to a gene: 10. CDR3 sequence reads: CASRHFRDRGRSYEQYF. As DNA, the CDR3 is TGTGCCAGCAGACATTTCCGGGACAGGGGGCGTTCCTACGAGCAGTACTTC.

This chain connects TRBV28 to TRBJ2-7; 9 bases are shared with TRBD1. Germline CDR1 MDHEN, CDR2 SYDVKM. This CDR3 has 15 residues. Trimming took 5 bases from V and 5 from J; bases not matched to a gene: 10. This chain's CDR3 is CASSPPSGQGHEQYF. In nucleotides, the CDR3 is TGTGCCAGCAGTCCACCCTCGGGACAGGGCCACGAGCAGTACTTC.

This clone has only one observation. This chain links TRBV11-3 with TRBJ2-7; 10 bases fit TRBD1. The junction had 2 bases not matched to a gene; V was cut back by 5 bases and J by 4 bases. Looked up from germline, CDR1 is SGHNT and CDR2 is YENEEA. The CDR3 contains 13 residues. The CDR3 here is CASSRQGAYEQYF. Written as DNA, the CDR3 is TGTGCCAGCAGCCGACAGGGGGCGTACGAGCAGTACTTC.

The V call is TRBV5-8, the J call TRBJ2-5, with 11 bases identical to TRBD2. Germline assignment: CDR1 SGHTS and CDR2 YDEGEE. CDR3 length: 17 residues. V lost 4 bases to trimming and J lost 0 bases; unmatched junction nucleotides: 8. The CDR3 nucleotides are TGTGCCAGCAGCCAGGGACTAGCGGATGACTACCAAGAGACCCAGTACTTC. It translates to CASSQGLADDYQETQYF. Full variable domain (rest looked up from reference TRBV5-8 and TRBJ2-5): EAGVTQSPTHLIKTRGQQATLRCSPISGHTSVYWYQQALGLGLQFLLWYDEGEERNRGNFPPRFSGRQFPNYSSELNVNALELEDSALYLCASSQGLADDYQETQYFGPGTRLLVL.

The V and J genes are TRBV10-3 and TRBJ2-1; possibly TRBD2 for D (6 bases). V lost 3 bases and J 6 bases, leaving 9 bases between the germline ends. The CDR3 is made up of 13 amino acids. Germline values: CDR1 ENHRY, CDR2 SYGVKD. This chain's CDR3 is CAISDREFNEQFF. The CDR3 DNA follows: TGTGCCATCAGTGATCGGGAGTTCAATGAGCAGTTCTTC.

This chain links TRBV25-1 with TRBJ1-3, with TRBD1 identical over 10 bases. The V segment lost 1 base and the J segment 3 bases; nucleotides outside the gene matches: 6. The germline gives CDR1 MGHDK, CDR2 SYGVNS. The CDR3 sequence is 17 residues long. In DNA, the CDR3 is TGTGCCAGCAGTGAATTTACGGGACAGGGGAATGGAAACACCATATATTTT. This encodes CASSEFTGQGNGNTIYF.

This clone was observed once. The chain is built from TRBV5-1 and TRBJ2-4, with D uncertain. The CDR3 length is 17 residues. Trimming removed 4 bases from V and 3 bases from J, with 20 bases in between. The germline CDR1 and CDR2 sequences are SGHRS and YFSETQ. In nucleotides, the CDR3 is TGCGCCAGCAGCGAAGGTCCCTTAGGTGGCGGCAAAAACATTCAGTACTTC. Translation gives CASSEGPLGGGKNIQYF.

This clone was picked up one time. V gene TRBV5-4 combines with J gene TRBJ2-3; 10 bases line up with TRBD1. This CDR3 region has 15 residues. Germline-derived CDR1 and CDR2 are SGHNT and YYREEE (reference sequence). V trimming: 3 bases; J trimming: 3 bases; junction bases outside the gene matches: 4. The CDR3, as DNA: TGTGCCAGCAGCTCCGCGGGACAGGGGACAGATACGCAGTATTTT. It codes for CASSSAGQGTDTQYF.

The V and J genes are TRBV27 and TRBJ2-7; TRBD1 matches 7 bases. Looked up from germline, CDR1 is MNHEY and CDR2 is SMNVEV (reference sequence). V gave up 7 bases and J gave up 0 bases; unmatched junction bases: 9. The CDR3 loop spans 15 amino acids. As DNA, the CDR3 is TGTGCCAGCATTGGGAGAGGGGGCCACTCCTACGAGCAGTACTTC. Translating gives CASIGRGGHSYEQYF.

This rearrangement joins TRBV7-2 to TRBJ1-1, with D maybe TRBD1 (5 bases). This CDR3 region has 14 residues. Trimming took off 1 base at V and 3 bases at J, with 9 bases between the two ends. The germline CDR1 and CDR2 sequences are SGHTA and FQGNSA. CDR3 nucleotide sequence: TGTGCCAGCAGCTTAGGGGACCTGGACACTGAAGCTTTCTTT. Translated: CASSLGDLDTEAFF.

The V and J genes are TRBV30 and TRBJ1-3, with D perhaps matching TRBD1 (6 bases). Germline V lookup: CDR1 GTSNPN, CDR2 SVGIG (reference sequence). The CDR3 length is 17 residues. The V end was cut by 0 bases, the J end by 4 bases, with 19 bases between. The CDR3 sequence is CAWSVWGAEVSGNTIYF. The CDR3 nucleotides are TGTGCCTGGAGTGTATGGGGGGCTGAAGTCAGCGGAAACACCATATATTTT.

The V call is TRBV7-9, the J call TRBJ2-5; D possibly uses TRBD1 or TRBD2 (6 bases each). Germline CDR1 SEHNR, CDR2 FQNEAQ (reference sequence). V was shortened by 6 bases and J by 4 bases, with 18 bases between the two germline ends. This CDR3 comprises 15 residues. The CDR3 reads CASRAKGGFVETQYF. The CDR3 DNA is TGTGCCAGCAGGGCAAAGGGGGGCTTTGTAGAGACCCAGTACTTC.

The chain couples TRBV30 to TRBJ2-2; 9 nucleotides match TRBD2. The germline V gene encodes CDR1 GTSNPN and CDR2 SVGIG (reference sequence). V trimming: 4 bases; J trimming: 4 bases; junction bases outside the gene matches: 4. The CDR3 consists of 14 residues. In nucleotides, the CDR3 is TGTGCCTGGAACGGACTAGCGAGCACCGGGGAGCTGTTTTTT. This codes for CAWNGLASTGELFF.

J is TRBJ1-5 and V is TRBV5-1, with D possibly TRBD1 on 5 matching bases. Germline lookup yields CDR1 SGHRS and CDR2 YFSETQ. This CDR3 has 14 residues. Trimming stripped 0 bases from V and 5 bases from J, with 9 bases between. CDR3 bases: TGCGCCAGCAGCTTGGCGGGGGGGGATCAGCCCCAGCATTTT. Translation: CASSLAGGDQPQHF. Drawing the rest from reference TRBV5-1 and TRBJ1-5, the complete variable domain is KAGVTQTPRYLIKTRGQQVTLSCSPISGHRSVSWYQQTPGQGLQFLFEYFSETQRNKGNFPGRFSGRQFSNSRSEMNVSTLELGDSALYLCASSLAGGDQPQHFGDGTRLSIL.

This rearrangement joins TRBV28 to TRBJ1-5; the D gene is possibly TRBD1 (6 bases). This CDR3 spans 18 amino acids. The V end lost 3 bases, the J end lost 0 bases, and 18 bases lay between the germline ends. Looked up from germline, CDR1 is MDHEN and CDR2 is SYDVKM. DNA for the CDR3: TGTGCCAGCAGTTTCGGCAGGGGCCCCTATCATAGCAATCAGCCCCAGCATTTT. Amino acids: CASSFGRGPYHSNQPQHF.

The chain carries TRBV15 and TRBJ2-7, with D uncertain. The CDR3 covers 13 residues. The germline V gene has CDR1 LNHNV and CDR2 YYDKDF (reference sequence). The V end was cut by 3 bases, the J end by 0 bases, with 6 bases between. The DNA of the CDR3 is TGTGCCACCAGCAGCCCCGGCTCCTACGAGCAGTACTTC. This gives the protein CATSSPGSYEQYF. Using reference TRBV15 and TRBJ2-7 for the parts outside the CDR3, the full variable domain is DAMVIQNPRYQVTQFGKPVTLSCSQTLNHNVMYWYQQKSSQAPKLLFHYYDKDFNNEADTPDNFQSRRPNTSFCFLDIRSPGLGDTAMYLCATSSPGSYEQYFGPGTRLTVT.

The rearrangement uses TRBV2 and TRBJ1-1; D is unclear. The CDR3 runs 10 residues. V gave up 8 bases and J gave up 8 bases, with 9 bases separating them. Germline CDR1 and CDR2: SNHLY and FYNNEI. Here the CDR3 DNA reads TGTGCCAGCCTTTGGCAGGAAGCTTTCTTT. Protein sequence: CASLWQEAFF.